This T cell receptor beta chain was recorded in a study of blood T cell repertoires in COVID-19. Study-wide context: PBMCs, B-cell-depleted T cells, or T cells provided the cDNA or gDNA that made up the material.

Profiling relied on immunoSEQ multiplex PCR, and the TCRdb table lists in-frame clones only, not all of them. The sample holds 95,000 to 150,000 clones, more than 80% seen once. The receptor was derived from a man aged 40-49 years with acute or convalescent COVID-19. The sequenced sample was peripheral blood.

CDR3 DNA sequence: TGTGCCAGTAGCTCTTCCCTGGACAGGGAGGCGCAGCCCCAGCATTTT. Translating gives CASSSSLDREAQPQHF. V gene TRBV19 combines with J gene TRBJ1-5; 8 bases align to TRBD1. Germline V gene data show CDR1 as LNHDA and CDR2 as SQIVND (reference sequence). The CDR3 runs 16 residues. The J segment lost 7 bases and the V segment lost 6 bases, leaving 14 bases of the junction unmatched. Full variable domain (missing parts from reference TRBV19 and TRBJ1-5): DGGITQSPKYLFRKEGQNVTLSCEQNLNHDAMYWYRQDPGQGLRLIYYSQIVNDFQKGDIAEGYSVSREKKESFPLTVTSAQKNPTAFYLCASSSSLDREAQPQHFGDGTRLSIL.